Listed below are T cell receptor beta chains from one sample, sequenced in a study of shared clonotypes between healthy human individuals. TCRdb keeps only in-frame clones here, not all; method: immunoSEQ multiplex PCR. The data contain millions of clones, about 95% of them singletons. Sequenced: naive CD8+ T cells sorted from blood. Source of these receptors: a man younger than 35 in good health. Each CDR3 is given with its conserved first and last residue. D genes are given only for firm matches. Expanded clones are given a class, and other clones once, few, many or no size at all.

clone size,V gene,D gene,CDR3 length,J gene,CDR3 DNA,CDR3 protein
.,TRBV5-4,.,16,TRBJ2-2,TGTGCCAGCAGCTTGGGTGGGGGTTCGGACACCGGGGAGCTGTTTTTT,CASSLGGGSDTGELFF
.,TRBV2,.,12,TRBJ2-7,TGTGCCAGCAGTGAGGCAGGGAACGAGCAGTACTTC,CASSEAGNEQYF
.,TRBV7-8,.,12,TRBJ2-7,TGTGCCAGCAGCCCCCAGGTCTACGAGCAGTACTTC,CASSPQVYEQYF
.,TRBV4-1,TRBD2,16,TRBJ2-7,TGCGCCAGCAGCCAAGAAACCGGGACTATCTCCTACGAGCAGTACTTC,CASSQETGTISYEQYF
.,TRBV11-2,TRBD1,15,TRBJ2-3,TGTGCCAGCAGCTTCCGGGACAGATACACAGATACGCAGTATTTT,CASSFRDRYTDTQYF
.,TRBV27,TRBD2,15,TRBJ2-1,TGTGCCACCACTAGCGGGGGACCTTACTACAATGAGCAGTTCTTC,CATTSGGPYYNEQFF
.,TRBV7-9,TRBD1,16,TRBJ2-7,TGTGCCAGCAGCCCACCACAGGGGTCCCCTTTTTACGAGCAGTACTTC,CASSPPQGSPFYEQYF
.,TRBV27,.,14,TRBJ1-2,TGTGCCAGCAGTAACGGACGGAGCGACTATGGCTACACCTTC,CASSNGRSDYGYTF
.,TRBV4-3,TRBD1,15,TRBJ2-7,TGCGCCAGCAGCCAAGTCATTGGACAGGGGTACGAGCAGTACTTC,CASSQVIGQGYEQYF
.,TRBV2,TRBD1,13,TRBJ1-1,TGTGCCAGCAGTATGGACAGGGGCACTGAAGCTTTCTTT,CASSMDRGTEAFF
.,TRBV7-2,TRBD2,15,TRBJ2-1,TGTGCCAGCAGCTCACTAGCGGGAGTTGGCAATGAGCAGTTCTTC,CASSSLAGVGNEQFF
once,TRBV27,.,16,TRBJ1-2,TGTGCCAGCAGTCGGACGGACTTTGTAGCTAACTATGGCTACACCTTC,CASSRTDFVANYGYTF
.,TRBV13,.,16,TRBJ2-1,TGTGCCAGCAGGAAGATTAGCGCCACGGCTTACAATGAGCAGTTCTTC,CASRKISATAYNEQFF
.,TRBV7-9,.,13,TRBJ1-1,TGTGCCAGCAGCCCTGGGGGTCGGACTGAAGCTTTCTTT,CASSPGGRTEAFF
.,TRBV9,.,14,TRBJ2-1,TGTGCCAGCAGCCTCAGGACAGAGTACAATGAGCAGTTCTTC,CASSLRTEYNEQFF
.,TRBV4-3,.,18,TRBJ2-2,TGCGCCAGCAGCCAAGAGGTTGGGTCAGAAGCGAACACCGGGGAGCTGTTTTTT,CASSQEVGSEANTGELFF
.,TRBV6-5,TRBD2,15,TRBJ2-1,TGTGCCAGCAGTTATGGAGGGGAGGGCTACAATGAGCAGTTCTTC,CASSYGGEGYNEQFF
.,TRBV27,TRBD2,18,TRBJ2-3,TGTGCCAGCACCCTGATGAGGAGCGGGGGGCCAAACACAGATACGCAGTATTTT,CASTLMRSGGPNTDTQYF
.,TRBV27,TRBD1,15,TRBJ2-3,TGTGCCAGCAAGGCGGCCGTAGGGGGCTCAGATACGCAGTATTTT,CASKAAVGGSDTQYF
.,TRBV7-8,.,15,TRBJ1-4,TGTGCCAGCAGCTTAGGGTCAGCAACTAATGAAAAACTGTTTTTT,CASSLGSATNEKLFF
.,TRBV10-2,TRBD1,17,TRBJ2-3,TGCGCCAGCAGTGAGTTATATCCGGGACAGGGGGCGTCTACGCAGTATTTT,CASSELYPGQGASTQYF
.,TRBV2,TRBD1,12,TRBJ1-4,TGTGCCACCAGCACAGGGGGTGAAAAACTGTTTTTT,CATSTGGEKLFF
.,TRBV25-1,TRBD1,14,TRBJ2-7,TGTGCCAGCAGAGTGGGGGACAGGGTTTACGAGCAGTACTTC,CASRVGDRVYEQYF
.,TRBV9,TRBD1,16,TRBJ2-7,TGTGCCAGCAGCGTAGCGGGGGACAGGAGCTCCTACGAGCAGTACTTC,CASSVAGDRSSYEQYF
.,TRBV11-1,TRBD1,14,TRBJ2-2,TGTGCCAGCAGTCGGGACAGGTACACCGGGGAGCTGTTTTTT,CASSRDRYTGELFF
.,TRBV2,TRBD2,11,TRBJ2-2,TGTGCCATACTAGCGTCCGGGGAGCTGTTTTTT,CAILASGELFF
.,TRBV2,TRBD2,16,TRBJ2-7,TGTGCCAGCAGTGAAGGGTTAGCGGGGGCGAACTACGAGCAGTACTTC,CASSEGLAGANYEQYF
.,TRBV6-1,TRBD1,15,TRBJ1-1,TGTGCCAGCAGGGGACAGGGGGTGATAGGCCCTGAAGCTTTCTTT,CASRGQGVIGPEAFF
.,TRBV4-1,.,13,TRBJ2-1,TGCGCCAGCAGCCAGGGGTTCTACAATGAGCAGTTCTTC,CASSQGFYNEQFF
.,TRBV6-5,.,13,TRBJ1-5,TGTGCCAGCGGTGGGCTCAGCGGACCGAGCCAGCATTTT,CASGGLSGPSQHF
.,TRBV5-4,TRBD2,12,TRBJ2-5,TGCATTACGGGAGGGCCAGGGGAGACCCAGTACTTC,CITGGPGETQYF
.,TRBV7-9,.,17,TRBJ1-4,TGTGCCAGCACCCCCGTTCGGGTGTCCCCTGAGGATGAAAAACTGTTTTTT,CASTPVRVSPEDEKLFF
.,TRBV28,TRBD1,14,TRBJ1-2,TGTGCCAGCATTCAAGACAGGGTTAACTATGGCTACACCTTC,CASIQDRVNYGYTF
.,TRBV7-9,.,16,TRBJ2-5,TGTGCCAGCAGCTTAGAGTACGGGACCGTCATCGGGACCCAGTACTTC,CASSLEYGTVIGTQYF
.,TRBV25-1,.,15,TRBJ2-2,TGTGCCAGCAGTGTAGGGCAGGGCTATACCGGGGAGCTGTTTTTT,CASSVGQGYTGELFF
.,TRBV11-3,.,17,TRBJ2-1,TGTGCCAAAATGGGTGCAGGTCCGTTTAGCTCCTACAATGAGCAGTTCTTC,CAKMGAGPFSSYNEQFF
.,TRBV11-2,.,13,TRBJ2-3,TGTGCCAGCAGCTTAGTTCGAACAGATACGCAGTATTTT,CASSLVRTDTQYF
.,TRBV15,.,11,TRBJ2-5,TGTGCCACCAGCAAAGGAGAGACCCAGTACTTC,CATSKGETQYF
.,TRBV4-1,.,16,TRBJ1-6,TGCGCCAGCAGCCAAGAACTGGGGACACTGAATTCACCCCTCCACTTT,CASSQELGTLNSPLHF
.,TRBV27,TRBD2,17,TRBJ2-7,TGTGCCAGCAGTCCTACCCCGGTGGGACTAGCTATGTACGAGCAGTACTTC,CASSPTPVGLAMYEQYF
.,TRBV19,.,15,TRBJ1-2,TGTGCCAGTAGGCCGTCGTTGTGGGCACTTTATGGCTACACCTTC,CASRPSLWALYGYTF
.,TRBV27,TRBD1,16,TRBJ1-5,TGTGCCAGCAGTTTTTCCAGGGGGGATAGCAATCAGCCCCAGCATTTT,CASSFSRGDSNQPQHF
once,TRBV4-3,.,14,TRBJ1-4,TGCGCCAGCAGCCAAGATCCGAGGGGGGAAAAACTGTTTTTT,CASSQDPRGEKLFF
.,TRBV5-1,TRBD2,15,TRBJ2-1,TGCGCCAGCAGCTTAGGACTAGCGGGAGCGGATGAGCAGTTCTTC,CASSLGLAGADEQFF
.,TRBV5-5,.,14,TRBJ2-7,TGTGCCAGCAGCTTGGGGGCTGGGCGCTACGAGCAGTACTTC,CASSLGAGRYEQYF
.,TRBV27,.,14,TRBJ1-5,TGTGCCAGCAGCAACAGGGATAGCAATCAGCCCCAGCATTTT,CASSNRDSNQPQHF
.,TRBV5-1,TRBD1,13,TRBJ2-7,TGCGCCAGCACCGGGACAGGGTCCTACGAGCAGTACTTC,CASTGTGSYEQYF
.,TRBV28,TRBD1,14,TRBJ2-5,TGTGCCAGCAGTGGGCAGGGGGTTCAAGAGACCCAGTACTTC,CASSGQGVQETQYF
.,TRBV9,TRBD2,16,TRBJ2-1,TGTGCCAGCAGCGTAGGGGTTAGCGGGAGTTTTCGTGAGCAGTTCTTC,CASSVGVSGSFREQFF
.,TRBV5-6,.,14,TRBJ2-7,TGTGCCAGCAAGCCTTCAGATGGCTACCAAGAGCAGTACTTC,CASKPSDGYQEQYF
.,TRBV2,TRBD2,17,TRBJ2-3,TGTGCCAGCAGTGAATCGATACTAGCGGGAGCCACAGATACGCAGTATTTT,CASSESILAGATDTQYF
.,TRBV6-5,.,11,TRBJ2-7,TGTGCCAGCAGTTACTCGGGCACGCAGTACTTC,CASSYSGTQYF
.,TRBV6-5,TRBD1,14,TRBJ2-3,TGTGCCACGACAGGGGGATCGGGCACAGATACGCAGTATTTT,CATTGGSGTDTQYF
.,TRBV30,TRBD2,13,TRBJ2-1,TGTGCCTGGTCAAGGACTAGCGGTGATGAGCAGTTCTTC,CAWSRTSGDEQFF
few,TRBV28,TRBD1,15,TRBJ1-2,TGTGCCAGCAGTCCCCTCCTAAGGGGGCCCTATGGCTACACCTTC,CASSPLLRGPYGYTF